This T cell receptor (beta chain) is from a study of early T cells in non-severe SARS-CoV-2 infection. The CDR3 is made up of 14 amino acids. Trimming took off 2 bases at V and 8 bases at J, with 15 bases between the two ends. CDR1 is LNHDA, CDR2 SQIVND, per germline (reference sequence). The protocol attached unique molecular identifiers to individual cDNA molecules. TCRdb independently ran MiXCR on the 5' RACE reads; one entry per CDR3 protein. This sample has 85,000 to 95,000 distinct CDR3 sequences, with roughly 15% found just once. The clonotype was recovered from an adult who was a healthcare worker with PCR-confirmed SARS-CoV-2 infection or an uninfected control (not recorded which). The sequenced material came from whole blood. The chain carries TRBV19 and TRBJ1-2; tentative D call: TRBD1 (6 bases). CDR3 region: CASSINRVGSGYTF. CDR3 in DNA: TGTGCCAGTAGTATAAACAGGGTAGGAAGCGGCTACACCTTC.